This TCR beta chain stems from a study of vaccination effects on CD4 cells after COVID-19. Here immunoSEQ multiplex PCR was the method, and the copy in TCRdb shows in-frame clones only, minus some. Among about 14,000 clones listed, approximately 72% were seen once. Antigen-specific CD4+ T cells were first expanded with viral peptide pools by the ViraFEST assay and only then sequenced. Once cultured for approximately ten days, the cells underwent separation to obtain CD4+ T cells. Either the mRNA-1273 or the BNT162b2 vaccine was given to participants as two doses. The germline V gene has CDR1 MNHNS and CDR2 SASEGT. The length of the CDR3 is 15 residues. V lost 3 bases and J lost 1, with 9 bases in between. As concerns this clone: The antigen remains undetermined.

The sample here was CD4+ T cells from PBMCs cultured with SARS-CoV-2 spike peptides, taken after COVID-19 vaccination. The chain combines TRBV6-1 with TRBJ1-4; D remains ambiguous. The TCR sequence derives from a human donor who received a COVID-19 vaccine. CDR3 region: CASSDHGLTNEKLFF. The CDR3 DNA sequence: TGTGCCAGCAGTGATCACGGGCTAACTAATGAAAAACTGTTTTTT.